The T cell receptor beta chain described here comes from a study of blood T cell repertoires in COVID-19. Study overall: Some COVID-19 samples were acute and others convalescent; all came from the United States, Italy and Spain.

Ages ranged from about 18 to 90 years, with residence in approximately 23 US areas. Germline V gene data show CDR1 as LGHDT and CDR2 as YNNKEL (reference sequence). The CDR3 runs to 12 residues. As for this clone: The junction shows a germline mismatch at one end, possibly a read error.

TCRdb's table, derived via immunoSEQ multiplex PCR, lists solely in-frame clones and lacks some. Seen here are around 390,000 clones, approximately 90% observed once, and the top ten hold roughly a tenth. The chain couples TRBV3-1 (or the pseudogene TRBV3-2) to TRBJ1-1; tentative D call: TRBD1 (5 bases). Sequencing was performed on PBMCs or T cells enriched from blood (not recorded which). This receptor was taken from a woman aged 45-65 years who had recovered from COVID-19. CDR3 loop: CASSQVKGRPVF. In DNA, the CDR3 is TGTGCCAGCAGCCAAGTAAAGGGGCGGCCGGTCTTT.